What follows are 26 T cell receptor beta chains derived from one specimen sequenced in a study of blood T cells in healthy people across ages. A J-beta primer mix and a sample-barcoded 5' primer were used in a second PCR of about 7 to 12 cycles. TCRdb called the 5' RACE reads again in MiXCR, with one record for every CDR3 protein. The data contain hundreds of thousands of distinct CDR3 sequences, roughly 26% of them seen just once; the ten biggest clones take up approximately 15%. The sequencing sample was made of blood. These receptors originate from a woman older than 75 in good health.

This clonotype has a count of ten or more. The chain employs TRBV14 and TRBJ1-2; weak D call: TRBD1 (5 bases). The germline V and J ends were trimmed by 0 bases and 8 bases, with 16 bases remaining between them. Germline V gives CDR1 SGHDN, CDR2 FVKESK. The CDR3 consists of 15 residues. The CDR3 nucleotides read TGTGCCAGCAGCCAAGATACGCGGGGCGGGCGCGGCTACACCTTC. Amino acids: CASSQDTRGGRGYTF.

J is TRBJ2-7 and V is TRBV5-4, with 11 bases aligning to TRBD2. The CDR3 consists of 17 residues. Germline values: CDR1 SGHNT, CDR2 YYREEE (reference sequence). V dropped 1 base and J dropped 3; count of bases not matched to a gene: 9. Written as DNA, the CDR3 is TGTGCCAGCAGCTTGTTTAGCGGGGGGGACCCGATCTACGAGCAGTACTTC. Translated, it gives CASSLFSGGDPIYEQYF.

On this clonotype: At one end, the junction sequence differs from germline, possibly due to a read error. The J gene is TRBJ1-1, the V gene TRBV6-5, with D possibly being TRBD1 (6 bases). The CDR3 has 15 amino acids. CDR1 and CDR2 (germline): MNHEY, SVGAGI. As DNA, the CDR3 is TGTACCAGCAGGCCCCGCGGGGGGCAGGTTGCTGAAGCTTTCTTT. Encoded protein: CTSRPRGGQVAEAFF.

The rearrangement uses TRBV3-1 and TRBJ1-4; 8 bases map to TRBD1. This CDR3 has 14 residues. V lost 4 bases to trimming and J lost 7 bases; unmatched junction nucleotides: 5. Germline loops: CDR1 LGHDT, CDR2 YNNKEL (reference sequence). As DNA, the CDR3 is TGTGCCAGCAGCCTAAGGACAGGGAGTGAAAAACTGTTTTTT. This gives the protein CASSLRTGSEKLFF.

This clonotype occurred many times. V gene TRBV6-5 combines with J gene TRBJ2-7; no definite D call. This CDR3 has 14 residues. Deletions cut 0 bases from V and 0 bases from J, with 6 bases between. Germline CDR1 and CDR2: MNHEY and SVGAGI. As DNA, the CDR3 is TGTGCCAGCAGTTACTCGATCCCCTCCTACGAGCAGTACTTC. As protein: CASSYSIPSYEQYF.

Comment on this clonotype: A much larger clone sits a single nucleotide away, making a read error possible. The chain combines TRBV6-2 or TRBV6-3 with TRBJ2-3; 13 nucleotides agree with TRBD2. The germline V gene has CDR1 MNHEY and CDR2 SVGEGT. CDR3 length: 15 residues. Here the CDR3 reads CAGSSGLAGIDTQYF. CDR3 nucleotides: TGTGCCGGCAGTTCGGGACTAGCGGGGATAGATACGCAGTATTTT.

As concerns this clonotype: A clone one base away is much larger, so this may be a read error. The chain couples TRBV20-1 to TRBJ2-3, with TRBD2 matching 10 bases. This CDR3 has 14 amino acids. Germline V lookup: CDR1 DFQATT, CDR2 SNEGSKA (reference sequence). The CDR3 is CSALSGGGGDAQYF. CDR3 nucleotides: TGCAGTGCACTAAGCGGGGGGGGCGGAGATGCGCAGTATTTT.

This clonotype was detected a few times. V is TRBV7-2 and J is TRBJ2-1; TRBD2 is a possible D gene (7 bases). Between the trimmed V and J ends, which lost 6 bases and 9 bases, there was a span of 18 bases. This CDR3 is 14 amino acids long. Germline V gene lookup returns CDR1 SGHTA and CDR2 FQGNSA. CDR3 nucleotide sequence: TGTGCCAGCAGAAAGGGGGGGAGGGCCCGTGAGCAGTTCTTC. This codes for CASRKGGRAREQFF.

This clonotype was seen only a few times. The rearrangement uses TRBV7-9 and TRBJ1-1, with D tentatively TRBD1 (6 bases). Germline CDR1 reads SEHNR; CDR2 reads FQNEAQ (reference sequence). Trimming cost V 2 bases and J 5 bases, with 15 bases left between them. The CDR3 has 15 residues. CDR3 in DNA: TGTGCCAGCAGCTTAAGTACAGGGTCCCGAACTGAAGCTTTCTTT. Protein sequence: CASSLSTGSRTEAFF.

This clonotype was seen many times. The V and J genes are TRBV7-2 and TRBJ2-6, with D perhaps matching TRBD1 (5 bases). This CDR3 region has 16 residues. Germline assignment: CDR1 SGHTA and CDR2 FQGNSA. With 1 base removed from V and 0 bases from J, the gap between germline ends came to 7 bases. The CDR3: CASSLGGSSGANVLTF. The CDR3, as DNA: TGTGCCAGCAGCTTAGGGGGCAGCTCTGGGGCCAACGTCCTGACTTTC.

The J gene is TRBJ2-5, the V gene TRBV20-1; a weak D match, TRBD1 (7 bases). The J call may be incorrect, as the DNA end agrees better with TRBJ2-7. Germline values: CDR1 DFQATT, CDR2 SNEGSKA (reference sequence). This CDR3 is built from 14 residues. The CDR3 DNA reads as TGCAGTGCTAGACCCCAGGGGGGCACCTACGAGCAGTACTTC. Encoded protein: CSARPQGGTYEQYF.

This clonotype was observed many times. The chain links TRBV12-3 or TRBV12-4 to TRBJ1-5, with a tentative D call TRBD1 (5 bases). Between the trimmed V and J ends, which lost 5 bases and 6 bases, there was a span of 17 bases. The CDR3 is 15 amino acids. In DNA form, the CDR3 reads TGTGCCAGCAGTCTCCTACCGGGACGGCGTCAGCCCCAGCATTTT. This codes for CASSLLPGRRQPQHF.

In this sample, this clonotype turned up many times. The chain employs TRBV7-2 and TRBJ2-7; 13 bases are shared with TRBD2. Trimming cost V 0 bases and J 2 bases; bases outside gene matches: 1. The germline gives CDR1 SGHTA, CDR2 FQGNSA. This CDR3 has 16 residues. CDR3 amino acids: CASSLATSGGAYEQYF. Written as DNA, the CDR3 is TGTGCCAGCAGCTTAGCTACTAGCGGGGGGGCCTACGAGCAGTACTTC.

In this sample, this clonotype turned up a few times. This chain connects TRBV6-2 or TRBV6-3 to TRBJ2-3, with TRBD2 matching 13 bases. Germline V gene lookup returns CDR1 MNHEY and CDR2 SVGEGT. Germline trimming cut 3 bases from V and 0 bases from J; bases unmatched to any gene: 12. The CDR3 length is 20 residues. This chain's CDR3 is CASSYGWGGLAGVSTDTQYF. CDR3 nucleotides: TGTGCCAGCAGTTATGGTTGGGGAGGACTAGCGGGGGTGAGCACAGATACGCAGTATTTT.

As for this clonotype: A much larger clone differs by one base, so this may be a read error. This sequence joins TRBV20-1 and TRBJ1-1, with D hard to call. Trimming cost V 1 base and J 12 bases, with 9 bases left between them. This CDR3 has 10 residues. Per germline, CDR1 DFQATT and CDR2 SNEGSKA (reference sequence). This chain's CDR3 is CSARGGGTFF. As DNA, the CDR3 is TGCAGTGCTAGAGGCGGTGGGACTTTCTTT.

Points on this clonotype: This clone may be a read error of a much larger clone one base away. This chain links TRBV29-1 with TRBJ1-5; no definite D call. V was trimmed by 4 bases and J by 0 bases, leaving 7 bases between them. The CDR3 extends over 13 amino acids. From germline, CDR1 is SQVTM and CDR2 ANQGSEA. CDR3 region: CSVGQDSNQPQHF. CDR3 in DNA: TGCAGCGTTGGCCAGGATAGCAATCAGCCCCAGCATTTT.

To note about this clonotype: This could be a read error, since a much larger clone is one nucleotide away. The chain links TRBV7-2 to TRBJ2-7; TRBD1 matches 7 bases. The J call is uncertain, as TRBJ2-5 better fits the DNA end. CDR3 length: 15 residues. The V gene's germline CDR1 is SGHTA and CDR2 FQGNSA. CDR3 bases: TGTGCCGGCAGCGCTCGACAGGGCCCTCAAGAGACCCAGTACTTC. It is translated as CAGSARQGPQETQYF.

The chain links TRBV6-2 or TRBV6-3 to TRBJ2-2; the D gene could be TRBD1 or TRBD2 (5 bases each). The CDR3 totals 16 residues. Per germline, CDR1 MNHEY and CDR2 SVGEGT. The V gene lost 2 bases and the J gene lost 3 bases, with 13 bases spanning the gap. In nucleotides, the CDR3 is TGTGCCAGCAGTTACGGTCGGGGCTGGTACACCGGGGAGCTGTTTTTT. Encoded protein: CASSYGRGWYTGELFF.

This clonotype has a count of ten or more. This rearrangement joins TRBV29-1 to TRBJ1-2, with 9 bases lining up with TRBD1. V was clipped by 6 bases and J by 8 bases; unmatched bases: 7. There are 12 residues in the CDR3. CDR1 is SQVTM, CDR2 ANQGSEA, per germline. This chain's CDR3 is CSVGDRAMGYTF. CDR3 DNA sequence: TGCAGCGTAGGGGACAGGGCTATGGGCTACACCTTC.

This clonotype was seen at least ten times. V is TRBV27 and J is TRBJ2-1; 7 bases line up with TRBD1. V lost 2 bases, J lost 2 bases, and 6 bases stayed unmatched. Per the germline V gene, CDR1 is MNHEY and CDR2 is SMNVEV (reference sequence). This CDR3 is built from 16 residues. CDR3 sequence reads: CASSLLGQATYNEQFF. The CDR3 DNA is TGTGCCAGCAGTTTACTCGGACAGGCTACCTACAATGAGCAGTTCTTC.

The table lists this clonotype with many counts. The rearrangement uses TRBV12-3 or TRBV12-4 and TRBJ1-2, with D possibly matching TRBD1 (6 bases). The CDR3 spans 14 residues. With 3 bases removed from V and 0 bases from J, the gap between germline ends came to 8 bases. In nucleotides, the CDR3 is TGTGCCAGCAGTTTCAGGACAGCTAACTATGGCTACACCTTC. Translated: CASSFRTANYGYTF.

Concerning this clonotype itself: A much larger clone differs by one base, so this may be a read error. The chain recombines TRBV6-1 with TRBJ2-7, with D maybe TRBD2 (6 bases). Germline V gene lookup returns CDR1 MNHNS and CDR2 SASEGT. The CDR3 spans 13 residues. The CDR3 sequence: CARSEAGRYEQYF. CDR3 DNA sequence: TGTGCCCGCAGTGAAGCAGGGAGGTACGAGCAGTACTTC.

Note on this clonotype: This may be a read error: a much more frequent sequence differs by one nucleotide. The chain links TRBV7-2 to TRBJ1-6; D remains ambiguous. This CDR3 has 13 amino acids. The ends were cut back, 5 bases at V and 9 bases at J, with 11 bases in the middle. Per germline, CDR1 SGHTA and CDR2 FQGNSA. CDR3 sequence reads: CASSDYGASPLHF. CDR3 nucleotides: TGTGCCAGCAGCGACTACGGAGCTTCACCCCTCCACTTT.

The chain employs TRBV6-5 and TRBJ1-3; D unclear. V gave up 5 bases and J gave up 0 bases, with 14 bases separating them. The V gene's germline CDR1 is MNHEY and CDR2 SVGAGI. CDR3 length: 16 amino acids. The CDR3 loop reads CASSQDGRSSGNTIYF. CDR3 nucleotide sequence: TGTGCCAGCAGTCAGGATGGGAGATCCTCTGGAAACACCATATATTTT.

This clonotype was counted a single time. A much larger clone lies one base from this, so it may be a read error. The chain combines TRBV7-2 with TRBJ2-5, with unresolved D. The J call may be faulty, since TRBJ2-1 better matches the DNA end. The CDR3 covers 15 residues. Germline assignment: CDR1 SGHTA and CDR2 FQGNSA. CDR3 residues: CASSFSVRSQETQFF. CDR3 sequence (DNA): TGTGCCAGCAGCTTCTCGGTTCGTAGCCAAGAGACCCAGTTCTTC.

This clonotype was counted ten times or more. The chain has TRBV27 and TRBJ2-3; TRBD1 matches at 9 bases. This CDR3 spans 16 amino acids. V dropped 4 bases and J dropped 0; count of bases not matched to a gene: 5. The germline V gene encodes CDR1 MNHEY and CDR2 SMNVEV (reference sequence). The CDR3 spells CASSSGQGPSTDTQYF. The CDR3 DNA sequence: TGTGCCAGCAGTTCCGGACAGGGGCCTAGCACAGATACGCAGTATTTT.